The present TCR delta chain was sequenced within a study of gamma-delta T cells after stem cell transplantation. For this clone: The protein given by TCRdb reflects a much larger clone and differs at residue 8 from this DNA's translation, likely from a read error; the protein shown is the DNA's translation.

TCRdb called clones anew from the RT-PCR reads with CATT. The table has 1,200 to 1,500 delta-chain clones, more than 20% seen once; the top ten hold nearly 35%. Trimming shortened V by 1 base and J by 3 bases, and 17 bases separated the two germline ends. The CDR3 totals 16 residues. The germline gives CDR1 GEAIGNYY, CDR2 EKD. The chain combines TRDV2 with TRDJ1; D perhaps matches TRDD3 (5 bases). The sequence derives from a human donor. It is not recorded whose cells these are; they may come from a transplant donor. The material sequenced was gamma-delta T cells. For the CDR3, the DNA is TGTGCCTGTGACACTTTAGGGGCGATACAGGCCGATAAACTCATCTTT. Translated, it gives CACDTLGAIQADKLIF.